One and the same sample provided the 28 T cell receptor beta chains below, sequenced in a study of blood T cells in healthy people across ages (dated by TCRdb to between 2014 and 2017). Library generation was performed with 5' RACE. Reads for this sample came from an Illumina HiSeq 2500. A second PCR of roughly 7 to 12 cycles was run with a J-beta primer mix and a sample-barcoded 5' primer. TCRdb reprocessing: public reads trimmed at Q25 with fastp, clones called with MiXCR, in-frame beta chains kept. Each CDR3 protein appears once, grouped with its most common genes and DNA. Here the sample has around 710,000 distinct CDR3 sequences; approximately 43% occur a single time. Clones ranked in the top ten supply 20% of the sample. Input material: blood. These receptors all stem from a woman aged 55-75 years in good health.

The V gene is TRBV5-1, the J gene TRBJ2-5, with 9 bases identical to TRBD1. CDR3 length equals 15 residues. The germline V gene encodes CDR1 SGHRS and CDR2 YFSETQ. The ends lost 5 bases at V and 11 bases at J; junction bases unmatched: 16. The CDR3 spells CASSYRQGVTNAQYF. The CDR3 region has the DNA TGCGCCAGCAGTTACCGACAGGGGGTAACCAATGCGCAGTACTTC.

This clonotype came up once. This chain connects TRBV5-1 to TRBJ2-2; the D gene is possibly TRBD2 (6 bases). Germline CDR1 and CDR2: SGHRS and YFSETQ. V lost 3 bases, J lost 0 bases, and 15 bases lay in between. The CDR3 is 17 amino acids. In DNA form, the CDR3 reads TGCGCCAGCAGCTCCTGGGAGGAGCCTACGAACACCGGGGAGCTGTTTTTT. Protein product: CASSSWEEPTNTGELFF.

Comments on this clonotype: This clone may be a read error of a much larger clone one base away. The rearrangement joins TRBV29-1 to TRBJ2-1; TRBD1 aligns across 10 bases. V lost 4 bases to trimming and J lost 8 bases; unmatched junction nucleotides: 5. Germline V CDR1 and CDR2: SQVTM, ANQGSEA. This CDR3 is built from 13 residues. CDR3 DNA sequence: TGCAGCGTTGTTTGGGACAGGGGCCATGAGCAGTTCTTC. Amino acids: CSVVWDRGHEQFF.

The chain joins TRBV19 to TRBJ2-1; tentative D call: TRBD2 (5 bases). The ends were cut back, 4 bases at V and 0 bases at J, with 13 bases in the middle. This CDR3 has 16 residues. Germline loops: CDR1 LNHDA, CDR2 SQIVND (reference sequence). Here the CDR3 DNA reads TGTGCCAGTAGTACCTCGAGGGTCAGCTCCTACAATGAGCAGTTCTTC. Residues: CASSTSRVSSYNEQFF.

This clonotype occurred a few times. V and J are TRBV6-1 and TRBJ2-7; TRBD2 is a possible D gene (5 bases). The germline gives CDR1 MNHNS, CDR2 SASEGT. The V gene lost 0 bases and the J gene lost 6 bases, with 12 bases spanning the gap. The CDR3 consists of 14 residues. CDR3 loop: CASSEALGRGEQYF. CDR3 sequence (DNA): TGTGCCAGCAGTGAAGCTCTAGGGAGAGGCGAGCAGTACTTC.

This clonotype was seen only a few times. V is TRBV6-5 and J is TRBJ1-5, with a tentative D call TRBD1 (5 bases). This CDR3 region has 16 residues. With 1 base removed from V and 3 bases from J, the gap between germline ends came to 13 bases. Germline-derived CDR1 and CDR2 are MNHEY and SVGAGI. This chain's CDR3 is CASSYYGAGSNQPQHF. The CDR3, as DNA: TGTGCCAGCAGTTACTACGGGGCGGGGTCCAATCAGCCCCAGCATTTT.

This clonotype was seen only a few times. This sequence joins TRBV4-2 and TRBJ1-2, with D uncertain. V was trimmed by 3 bases and J by 6 bases, leaving 17 bases between them. CDR1 and CDR2 from the germline V gene are LGHNA and YNFKEQ. The CDR3 covers 15 residues. The CDR3 bases are TGTGCCAGCAGCCACCCTGAGAGGTCCTGGAATGGCTACACCTTC. Translated, it gives CASSHPERSWNGYTF.

For the CDR3, the DNA is TGTGCCAGCAGTTTAGGGACAGGGCTCTATGGCTACACCTTC. This translates into CASSLGTGLYGYTF. The chain uses TRBV27 and TRBJ1-2; 9 bases map to TRBD1. V shed 2 bases, J shed 4 bases, and the junction held 2 bases outside the gene matches. CDR1 and CDR2 (germline): MNHEY, SMNVEV (reference sequence). The CDR3 consists of 14 residues.

Concerning this clonotype: A much larger clone is a single base away; this may be a read error. The chain combines TRBV7-9 with TRBJ2-4; unclear D gene. The J call may not be correct, given that the DNA end is closer to TRBJ2-7. CDR1 and CDR2 (germline): SEHNR, FQNEAQ (reference sequence). The CDR3 contains 14 residues. The CDR3 bases are TGTGCCAGCAGCGTAGGGCAGGACTCCTACGAGCAGTACTTC. Its protein is CASSVGQDSYEQYF.

This rearrangement joins TRBV5-1 to TRBJ2-5; 8 positions match TRBD1. Germline CDR1 is SGHRS and CDR2 is YFSETQ. The junction had 23 bases not matched to a gene; V was cut back by 5 bases and J by 11 bases. CDR3 length equals 17 residues. The CDR3 nucleotides read TGCGCCAGCAGGAGGACAGGGACAAATCAGGGGTACAATGAGCAGTACTTC. As protein: CASRRTGTNQGYNEQYF.

Comment on this clonotype: Germline is not matched at one junction end, which may reflect a read error. The V gene is TRBV4-3, the J gene TRBJ2-3; 10 positions match TRBD2. The CDR3 consists of 16 residues. Germline V gene data show CDR1 as LGHNA and CDR2 as YSLEER. The CDR3 sequence is CAGSQDLAGVADTQYF. The CDR3 region has the DNA TGCGCCGGCAGCCAAGACCTAGCGGGAGTAGCAGATACGCAGTATTTT.

This clonotype was seen only a few times. The rearrangement uses TRBV3-1 and TRBJ2-1; no firm D call. The CDR3 extends over 16 amino acids. The ends were cut back, 1 base at V and 4 bases at J, with 14 bases in the middle. Germline lookup yields CDR1 LGHDT and CDR2 YNNKEL (reference sequence). This CDR3 is CASSQVGQASYNEQFF. The CDR3 DNA follows: TGTGCCAGCAGCCAAGTAGGTCAGGCCTCGTACAATGAGCAGTTCTTC.

The J gene is TRBJ2-7, the V gene TRBV7-2, with 7 bases aligning to TRBD1. Germline V gives CDR1 SGHTA, CDR2 FQGNSA. V was pared by 3 bases and J by 2 bases, with 10 bases of the junction left unmatched. This CDR3 is built from 16 residues. Written as DNA, the CDR3 is TGTGCCAGCAGCTTCCCGACCGGGACAGTCACCTACGAGCAGTACTTC. It encodes CASSFPTGTVTYEQYF. Together with reference TRBV7-2 and TRBJ2-7, the CDR3 gives the full variable domain: GAGVSQSPSNKVTEKGKDVELRCDPISGHTALYWYRQSLGQGLEFLIYFQGNSAPDKSGLPSDRFSAERTGGSVSTLTIQRTQQEDSAVYLCASSFPTGTVTYEQYFGPGTRLTVT.

The chain has TRBV5-5 and TRBJ2-1; TRBD1 matches 12 bases. After removal of 0 bases from V and 8 bases from J, the junction contained 3 bases not matched to a gene. CDR3 length: 15 amino acids. CDR1 and CDR2 (germline): SGHKS, YYEKEE (reference sequence). The CDR3 nucleotides are TGTGCCAGCAGCTTGGGGGACAGGGGGCCGGATGAGCAGTTCTTC. Amino acids: CASSLGDRGPDEQFF.

On this clonotype itself: This could be a read error, since a much larger clone is one nucleotide away. This sequence joins TRBV7-9 and TRBJ2-7; D is tentatively TRBD1 or TRBD2 (5 bases each). There are 12 residues in the CDR3. Germline lookup yields CDR1 SEHNR and CDR2 FQNEAQ (reference sequence). Trimming removed 7 bases from V and 9 bases from J, with 16 bases in between. The CDR3 DNA follows: TGTGCCAGCACCGTCCGGGGCCGAAGGCAGTACTTC. Its protein is CASTVRGRRQYF. Supplemented by reference TRBV7-9 and TRBJ2-7, the full variable domain reads DTGVSQNPRHKITKRGQNVTFRCDPISEHNRLYWYRQTLGQGPEFLTYFQNEAQLEKSRLLSDRFSAERPKGSFSTLEIQRTEQGDSAMYLCASTVRGRRQYFGPGTRLTVT.

The V and J genes are TRBV2 and TRBJ1-1, with 8 nucleotides matching TRBD1. CDR1 and CDR2 from the germline V gene are SNHLY and FYNNEI. J was trimmed by 0 bases and V by 8 bases; bases with no gene match: 8. The CDR3 runs 15 residues. The CDR3 here is CASRTGPYMNTEAFF. The DNA of the CDR3 is TGTGCCAGCCGGACAGGGCCATATATGAACACTGAAGCTTTCTTT.

V gene TRBV24-1 combines with J gene TRBJ2-1, with unresolved D. The CDR3 length is 15 residues. Germline CDR1 reads KGHDR; CDR2 reads SFDVKD. Trimming stripped 1 base from V and 5 bases from J, with 11 bases between. CDR3 sequence (DNA): TGTGCCACCAGTGATTTAGTAGGGCCAGACAATGAGCAGTTCTTC. This gives the protein CATSDLVGPDNEQFF.

This clonotype was detected a few times. This chain uses TRBV12-3 or TRBV12-4 with TRBJ2-7; 7 bases match TRBD1. The V gene end was trimmed by 5 bases and the J gene end by 0 bases; junction bases not matched to a gene: 4. CDR3 size: 14 residues. CDR3 loop: CASSVRDSSYEQYF. DNA of the CDR3: TGTGCCAGCAGTGTAAGGGACAGCTCCTACGAGCAGTACTTC.

In its sample, this clonotype was seen a few times. A junction boundary mismatches the germline segment, possibly from a read error. The V gene is TRBV4-3, the J gene TRBJ2-4; 11 nucleotides match TRBD2. The tail of the sequence fits TRBJ2-7 better, so the J call may be wrong. The germline gives CDR1 LGHNA, CDR2 YSLEER. The CDR3 contains 15 residues. This CDR3 is CASSQVGLAGNEQYF. CDR3 coding DNA: TGCGCCAGTAGCCAAGTAGGACTAGCGGGCAACGAGCAGTACTTC.

As to this clonotype: A much larger clonotype is one base distant, so this may be a read error. The J gene is TRBJ2-7, the V gene TRBV14, with a tentative D call TRBD2 (5 bases). Judging by the DNA end, TRBJ2-5 fits better; the J call may be wrong. Germline-derived CDR1 and CDR2 are SGHDN and FVKESK. This CDR3 spans 14 amino acids. Here the CDR3 reads CASNQDLARQTQYF. As DNA, the CDR3 is TGTGCCAGCAACCAAGACCTAGCACGGCAGACCCAGTACTTC.

This clonotype was seen many times. The chain employs TRBV3-1 and TRBJ2-5; D not certain. The CDR3 is 11 amino acids. V shed 5 bases and J shed 5 bases, with 6 bases lying between them. Germline-derived CDR1 and CDR2 are LGHDT and YNNKEL (reference sequence). DNA of the CDR3: TGTGCCAGCAGCTCATGGGAGACCCAGTACTTC. This codes for CASSSWETQYF.

This sequence joins TRBV6-5 and TRBJ2-5, with 9 bases lining up with TRBD1. The CDR3 length is 15 residues. With V trimmed by 2 bases and J by 9 bases, 10 bases remained unmatched. Germline V CDR1 and CDR2: MNHEY, SVGAGI. The CDR3 DNA sequence: TGTGCCAGCAGTTACCCCGGGACAGGGTTTGGGTCCCAGTACTTC. Residues: CASSYPGTGFGSQYF.

Regarding this clonotype: It may be a read error: a sequence one base away is much more abundant. V and J are TRBV29-1 and TRBJ1-2; D gene uncertain. CDR1 is SQVTM, CDR2 ANQGSEA, per germline. With 6 bases removed from V and 0 bases from J, the gap between germline ends came to 14 bases. CDR3 length: 14 residues. In DNA form, the CDR3 reads TGCAGCGTAGCATTGGGCACCGCTAACTATGGCTACACCTTC. Translated, it gives CSVALGTANYGYTF.

The gene calls are TRBV20-1 and TRBJ2-1; 12 bases align to TRBD2. After removal of 2 bases from V and 8 bases from J, the junction contained 10 bases not matched to a gene. The CDR3 contains 16 residues. The germline gives CDR1 DFQATT, CDR2 SNEGSKA (reference sequence). CDR3 sequence (DNA): TGCAGTGCTAGAACACTAGCGGGAGGATTCTTGGATGAGCAGTTCTTC. This sequence encodes CSARTLAGGFLDEQFF.

The gene calls are TRBV6-5 and TRBJ2-1; D possibly corresponds to TRBD2 (5 bases). CDR3 length: 16 residues. The germline V and J ends were trimmed by 5 bases and 0 bases, with 14 bases remaining between them. The germline V gene has CDR1 MNHEY and CDR2 SVGAGI. The chain's CDR3 is CASSLGADPSYNEQFF. The CDR3 region has the DNA TGTGCCAGCAGTCTAGGAGCGGACCCCTCCTACAATGAGCAGTTCTTC.

J is TRBJ1-6 and V is TRBV20-1, with 10 bases identical to TRBD1. This CDR3 is 14 amino acids long. Germline CDR1 and CDR2: DFQATT and SNEGSKA (reference sequence). The trim removed 6 bases at V and 7 bases at J, leaving 6 bases unmatched. CDR3 DNA sequence: TGCAGTGCGGATCCGGGACAGGGGAATTCACCCCTCCACTTT. Translating gives CSADPGQGNSPLHF.

This clonotype was observed a few times. At one boundary the junction diverges from the germline segment, which might be a read error. The chain combines TRBV15 with TRBJ2-5; the D is unclear. Germline assignment: CDR1 LNHNV and CDR2 YYDKDF (reference sequence). This CDR3 comprises 15 residues. The CDR3 here is CATSLTRSFQEIQYF. In DNA, the CDR3 is TGTGCCACCAGCCTCACCCGGTCCTTCCAAGAGATCCAGTACTTC.

This clonotype was observed a handful of times. The CDR3 reads CATSEGLLNTGELFF. The CDR3 region has the DNA TGTGCCACCAGTGAGGGACTACTAAACACCGGGGAGCTGTTTTTT. V usage is TRBV24-1 and J usage is TRBJ2-2, with 7 bases lining up with TRBD2. Germline V lookup: CDR1 KGHDR, CDR2 SFDVKD. The CDR3 runs 15 residues. Trimming at V came to 4 bases and at J to 2 bases, leaving 3 bases not matched to a gene.